These 5 T cell receptor beta chains came from one sample sequenced in a study of breast tumors, draining lymph nodes, adjacent tissues. TCRdb ran MiXCR on the multiplex PCR reads and lists one entry per CDR3 protein. This table holds about 110,000 distinct CDR3 sequences, around 30% found once. The lymph nodes were axillary draining lymph nodes from breast cancer patients. The specimen sequenced was axillary lymph node tissue. The receptors come from a female donor with breast cancer. Some clones in this sample may be carry-over from other donors' samples.

This clonotype was detected ten times or more. The chain links TRBV6-2 or TRBV6-3 to TRBJ2-5; D unclear. V was shortened by 6 bases and J by 0 bases, with 5 bases between the two germline ends. CDR3 size: 12 residues. Germline loops: CDR1 MNHEY, CDR2 SVGEGT. The DNA for the CDR3 is TGTGCCAGCAGACAGTACCAAGAGACCCAGTACTTC. Its protein is CASRQYQETQYF.

This clonotype has ten or more counts. V gene TRBV20-1 combines with J gene TRBJ2-7, with 11 bases that match TRBD1. Losses at the gene ends were 0 bases for V and 1 base for J; bases not matched to a gene: 8. The CDR3 runs to 17 residues. The germline CDR1 and CDR2 sequences are DFQATT and SNEGSKA (reference sequence). The CDR3 protein is CSARDHLGQGGSYEQYF. The CDR3 DNA sequence: TGCAGTGCTAGAGATCATTTGGGACAGGGGGGTTCCTACGAGCAGTACTTC.

This clonotype was detected many times. The chain joins TRBV19 to TRBJ2-3; D might be TRBD2 (6 bases). Trimming shortened V by 5 bases and J by 2 bases, and 14 bases separated the two germline ends. The CDR3 covers 15 residues. Germline loops: CDR1 LNHDA, CDR2 SQIVND (reference sequence). This chain's CDR3 is CASSRRAGNTDTQYF. In nucleotides, the CDR3 is TGTGCCAGTAGTCGACGCGCGGGGAACACAGATACGCAGTATTTT.

The chain joins TRBV6-5 to TRBJ2-5, with TRBD2 matching over 15 bases. The CDR3 runs to 17 residues. V dropped 5 bases and J dropped 5; count of bases not matched to a gene: 9. CDR1 is MNHEY and CDR2 is SVGAGI in the germline V gene. In DNA form, the CDR3 reads TGTGCCAGCAGTCAAGGACTAGCGGGGGGGTGGAGGGAGACCCAGTACTTC. This sequence encodes CASSQGLAGGWRETQYF.

The chain uses TRBV2 and TRBJ2-7; 8 nucleotides match TRBD2. The germline V gene encodes CDR1 SNHLY and CDR2 FYNNEI. After removal of 4 bases from V and 2 bases from J, the junction contained 10 bases not matched to a gene. This CDR3 is 16 amino acids long. The CDR3 region is CASSGVLAVNTYEQYF. CDR3 DNA: TGTGCCAGCAGTGGGGTACTAGCGGTAAATACCTACGAGCAGTACTTC.